This T cell receptor (beta chain) came from a study of identical twins. General study findings and limits: Interpretation of the results relied on cross-sectional statistical analysis and not on following the same donors. For out-of-frame beta sequences, excess twin sharing was weaker.

CDR3 length: 15 residues. Germline CDR1 SNHLY, CDR2 FYNNEI. Trimming shortened V by 4 bases and J by 6 bases, and 15 bases separated the two germline ends. The table lists this clonotype with a few counts. No antigen is known for it. Unique molecular identifiers were present on the cDNA, and a universal primer site came from template switching. TCRdb processed the 5' RACE reads anew with MiXCR; each CDR3 protein has one entry. The sample shows some 1,600,000 distinct CDR3 sequences, under 35% of them seen only once. The origin of this receptor is a newborn girl in good health. Material: cord blood. The gene calls are TRBV2 and TRBJ2-2; D may be TRBD2 (5 bases). As DNA, the CDR3 is TGTGCCAGCAGTGGGGGAGAGATAGCACCCGGGGAGCTGTTTTTT. This translates into CASSGGEIAPGELFF.